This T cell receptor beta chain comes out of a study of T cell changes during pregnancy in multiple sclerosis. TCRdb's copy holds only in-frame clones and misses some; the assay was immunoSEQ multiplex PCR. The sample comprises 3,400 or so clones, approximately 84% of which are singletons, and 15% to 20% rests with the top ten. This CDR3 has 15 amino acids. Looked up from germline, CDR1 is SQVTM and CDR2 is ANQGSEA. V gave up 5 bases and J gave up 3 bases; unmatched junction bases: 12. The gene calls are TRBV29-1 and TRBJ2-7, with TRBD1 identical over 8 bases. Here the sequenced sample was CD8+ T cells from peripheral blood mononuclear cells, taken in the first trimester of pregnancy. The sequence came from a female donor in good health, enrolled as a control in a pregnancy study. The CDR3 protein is CSVTLVTGVFYEQYF. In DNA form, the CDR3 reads TGCAGCGTTACTCTGGTGACAGGGGTTTTCTACGAGCAGTACTTC.